The present T cell receptor beta chain was sequenced within a study of T cell changes during pregnancy in multiple sclerosis. Assay used: immunoSEQ multiplex PCR; TCRdb lists only in-frame clones, some missing. The profile covers approximately 83,000 clones, with 90% to 95% appearing a single time and less than 2.5% taken by the ten largest. Germline V gene lookup returns CDR1 MDHEN and CDR2 SYDVKM. The CDR3 has 12 amino acids. V was pared by 4 bases and J by 8 bases, with 1 base of the junction left unmatched. This TCR came from a female donor with multiple sclerosis, enrolled in a pregnancy study. The chain employs TRBV28 and TRBJ2-1; 8 bases map to TRBD2. This specimen was peripheral blood, taken in the third trimester of pregnancy. In nucleotides, the CDR3 is TGTGCCAGCAGTTCGACTAGCGATGAGCAGTTCTTC. Amino acids: CASSSTSDEQFF.